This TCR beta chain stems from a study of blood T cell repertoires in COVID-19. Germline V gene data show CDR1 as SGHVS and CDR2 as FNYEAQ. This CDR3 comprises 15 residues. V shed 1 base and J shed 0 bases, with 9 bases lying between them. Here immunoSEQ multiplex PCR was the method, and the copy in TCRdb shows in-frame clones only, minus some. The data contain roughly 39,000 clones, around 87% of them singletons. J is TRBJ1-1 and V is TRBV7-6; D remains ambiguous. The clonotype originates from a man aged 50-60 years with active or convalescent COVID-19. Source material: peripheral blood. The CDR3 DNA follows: TGTGCCAGCAGCTTAGGGTCGCAGATGAACACTGAAGCTTTCTTT. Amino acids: CASSLGSQMNTEAFF. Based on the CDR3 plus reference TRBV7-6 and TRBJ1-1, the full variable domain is GAGVSQSPRYKVTKRGQDVALRCDPISGHVSLYWYRQALGQGPEFLTYFNYEAQQDKSGLPNDRFSAERPEGSISTLTIQRTEQRDSAMYRCASSLGSQMNTEAFFGQGTRLTVV.